The clone carrying this T cell receptor beta chain has more than one count but fewer than ten. Its antigen remains unidentified. Each of the patients experienced relapse following autologous stem cell transplantation, and their brentuximab vedotin exposure differed. Libraries were prepared by immunoSEQ multiplex PCR; TCRdb keeps only in-frame clonotypes and omits some of them. The data show 40,000 to 45,000 clones, around 78% seen once. These data are taken from a study of PD-1 blockade in classical Hodgkin lymphoma. At the level of the study: Patients were dosed intravenously with nivolumab at 3 mg/kg every 2 weeks.

Study findings and constraints: Significant TCR diversity gains by C4D1 occurred in CD4+ but not CD8+ cells. Patients starting nivolumab less than 1 year after ASCT had lower diversity and were excluded from later analyses. It was among complete responders that baseline diversity resembled that of newly diagnosed patients.

This TCR was sampled from a human donor with classical Hodgkin lymphoma. The source was peripheral blood mononuclear cells (PBMCs), collected at baseline.

In DNA form, the CDR3 reads TGCGCCAGCAGCTTGCGGACAGGGCATAATTCACCCCTCCACTTT. This gives the protein CASSLRTGHNSPLHF. The V and J genes are TRBV5-1 and TRBJ1-6, with 8 bases identical to TRBD1. Germline CDR1 reads SGHRS; CDR2 reads YFSETQ. Trimming removed 1 base from V and 5 bases from J; junction bases left unmatched: 2. The CDR3 runs to 15 residues.